This TCR beta chain was observed in a study of neurological immune-mediated disorders. 5'RACE with 10-nucleotide random UMIs produced the cDNA. MiXCR, applied by TCRdb to the 5' RACE reads, yields one record per CDR3 protein. Of about 55,000 distinct CDR3 sequences listed, over 3.5% are singletons. This CDR3 contains 12 residues. The ends were cut back, 1 base at V and 7 bases at J, with 4 bases in the middle. The germline V gene has CDR1 MGHRA and CDR2 YSYEKL. This clonotype was picked up many times. Material: CD4+ T cells from blood. The chain recombines TRBV4-1 with TRBJ1-4; D is undetermined. This TCR derives from a woman aged 40 to 49 with multiple sclerosis. CDR3 protein: CASSQGTEKLFF. The CDR3 DNA follows: TGCGCCAGCAGCCAAGGTACTGAAAAACTGTTTTTT.